Reported below is one TCR beta chain. Antigen unknown. The source of the sample is a study of T-cell memory formation after mild COVID-19. Study details: The study found TCR clusters largely donor specific. Whole-study findings and limits: Whereas later expanders leaned CD4+, clones contracting day 15 to 85 showed a balanced CD4/CD8 makeup.

5'RACE with constant-segment primers yielded barcoded, UMI-tagged TCR alpha and TCR beta cDNA libraries. TCRdb re-analysed the 5' RACE reads in MiXCR, keeping a single row per CDR3 protein. The sample has about 470,000 distinct CDR3 sequences, about 20% seen once. This CDR3 has 15 amino acids. The V and J ends lost 6 bases and 4 bases, in that order; junction bases with no gene match: 11. CDR1 and CDR2 (germline): MNHEY, SMNVEV (reference sequence). The gene calls are TRBV27 and TRBJ2-5, with 7 bases identical to TRBD1. Sequenced sample: PBMCs or a T cell subset sorted from them (not recorded which). The sequence came from an adult woman who had mild COVID-19 (a few samples of this study predate the infection). Cell type and time point are not known. For the CDR3, the DNA is TGTGCCAGCAGCGTTACTTTTGCAGGGGGAGAGACCCAGTACTTC. This gives the protein CASSVTFAGGETQYF.